Shown below are 3 T cell receptor beta chains from a single sample sequenced in a study of blood T cell repertoires in COVID-19. Here immunoSEQ multiplex PCR was the method, and the copy in TCRdb shows in-frame clones only, minus some. The sample lists about 290,000 clones, approximately 88% occurring once. The sequenced sample was PBMCs or T cells enriched from blood (not recorded which). The receptors derive from a woman aged 40 to 50 who had recovered from COVID-19.

The CDR3 here is CASSPLAGAYNEQFF. CDR3 bases: TGTGCCAGCTCACCCCTAGCGGGGGCTTACAATGAGCAGTTCTTC. This chain links TRBV18 with TRBJ2-1; 10 nucleotides line up with TRBD2. Germline V gene data show CDR1 as KGHSH and CDR2 as LQKENI. The CDR3 is 15 amino acids. Germline trimming cut 3 bases from V and 4 bases from J; bases unmatched to any gene: 3. The entire variable domain, with the rest obtained from reference TRBV18 and TRBJ2-1, is as follows: NAGVMQNPRHLVRRRGQEARLRCSPMKGHSHVYWYRQLPEEGLKFMVYLQKENIIDESGMPKERFSAEFPKEGPSILRIQQVVRGDSAAYFCASSPLAGAYNEQFFGPGTRLTVL.

This clone appeared a single time. The V and J genes are TRBV10-3 and TRBJ2-7; possibly TRBD2 for D (5 bases). Germline CDR1 ENHRY, CDR2 SYGVKD. The V and J ends lost 10 bases and 2 bases respectively, with 18 bases between them. This CDR3 is 14 amino acids long. The CDR3 DNA reads TGTGCCACCTCTGGAGTGGAGGATCCCTACGAGCAGTACTTC. Protein: CATSGVEDPYEQYF.

This clone was observed once. The chain is built from TRBV2 and TRBJ2-3, with D possibly being TRBD2 (6 bases). V gave up 4 bases and J gave up 4 bases, with 18 bases separating them. The germline gives CDR1 SNHLY, CDR2 FYNNEI. This CDR3 has 16 amino acids. The CDR3 bases are TGTGCCAGCAGTGTCTTAGGCGGGAAGGTCTCAGATACGCAGTATTTT. This codes for CASSVLGGKVSDTQYF.